The 12 T cell receptor beta chains listed next were all sequenced from one sample in a study of response to subunit inactivated influenza vaccine. TCRdb reanalysed the RT-PCR reads using MiXCR and keeps one entry per CDR3 protein. The table lists about 700,000 distinct CDR3 sequences, around 13% of them singletons. The sequences come from PBMCs from blood, collected 14 to 15 days before vaccination. These receptor sequences come from a man aged 45-65 years who received an inactivated influenza vaccine.

V usage is TRBV10-3 and J usage is TRBJ1-3, with D perhaps TRBD1 (6 bases). Trimming left V 11 bases short and J 0 bases short, with 17 bases between. The CDR3 contains 15 residues. Germline-derived CDR1 and CDR2 are ENHRY and SYGVKD. CDR3 sequence: CASHQDSHSGNTIYF. The CDR3 DNA sequence: TGTGCCTCACACCAGGACAGTCACTCTGGAAACACCATATATTTT.

This clonotype was observed at least ten times. The chain has TRBV5-1 and TRBJ1-1; tentatively, D is TRBD1 (6 bases). The CDR3 covers 15 residues. The ends were cut back, 0 bases at V and 4 bases at J, with 13 bases in the middle. Per germline, CDR1 SGHRS and CDR2 YFSETQ. CDR3 DNA: TGCGCCAGCAGCTTGGAAACAGGGTTGGGCACTGAAGCTTTCTTT. It encodes CASSLETGLGTEAFF.

This clonotype was recorded at least ten times. The chain is built from TRBV15 and TRBJ2-3; D gene uncertain. Trimming cost V 1 base and J 5 bases, with 10 bases left between them. This CDR3 has 14 amino acids. The V gene's germline CDR1 is LNHNV and CDR2 YYDKDF (reference sequence). The CDR3 nucleotides read TGTGCCACCAGCAGAGTGTCTAGAGTAGATACGCAGTATTTT. The encoded protein is CATSRVSRVDTQYF.

This clonotype was detected only once. The V call is TRBV6-1, the J call TRBJ2-5, with 7 positions matching TRBD1. The CDR3 extends over 15 amino acids. Germline CDR1 and CDR2: MNHNS and SASEGT. The V gene end was trimmed by 5 bases and the J gene end by 1 base; junction bases not matched to a gene: 7. CDR3 in DNA: TGTGCCAGCAGTCATTTACAGGGGCCCCAAGAGACCCAGTACTTC. It specifies CASSHLQGPQETQYF.

The rearrangement joins TRBV7-2 to TRBJ2-3; D perhaps matches TRBD1 (6 bases). Between the trimmed V and J ends, which lost 7 bases and 6 bases, there was a span of 17 bases. The CDR3 runs 14 residues. CDR1 SGHTA and CDR2 FQGNSA come from the germline V gene. The CDR3 DNA follows: TGTGCCAGCACCTGGGCCCAGGGGTTGGATACGCAGTATTTT. Protein sequence: CASTWAQGLDTQYF.

This clonotype has just a few counts. The rearrangement links TRBV11-1 to TRBJ2-7; D remains unclear. With 4 bases removed from V and 6 bases from J, the gap between germline ends came to 13 bases. Per the germline V gene, CDR1 is SGHAT and CDR2 is FQDESV (reference sequence). The CDR3 totals 13 residues. The CDR3 nucleotides read TGTGCCAGCAGCTCCGCCCAAGTCGGCGAGCAGTACTTC. It is translated as CASSSAQVGEQYF.

Only one count was recorded for this clonotype. This chain uses TRBV14 with TRBJ1-2, with no clear D. CDR1 SGHDN and CDR2 FVKESK come from the germline V gene. Trimming cost V 1 base and J 8 bases, with 8 bases left between them. This CDR3 is 12 amino acids long. CDR3 sequence reads: CASSQGIFGYTF. The DNA for the CDR3 is TGTGCCAGCAGCCAAGGAATCTTCGGCTACACCTTC. The full variable domain, in which reference TRBV14 and TRBJ1-2 provide the parts outside the CDR3, is EAGVTQFPSHSVIEKGQTVTLRCDPISGHDNLYWYRRVMGKEIKFLLHFVKESKQDESGMPNNRFLAERTGGTYSTLKVQPAELEDSGVYFCASSQGIFGYTFGSGTRLTVV.

The rearrangement uses TRBV4-3 and TRBJ2-1; TRBD1 is a possible D gene (6 bases). V gave up 0 bases and J gave up 6 bases, with 24 bases separating them. The germline gives CDR1 LGHNA, CDR2 YSLEER. CDR3 length: 19 residues. CDR3 loop: CASSQDPPVGTLVLNEQFF. CDR3 coding DNA: TGCGCCAGCAGCCAAGATCCCCCCGTAGGGACATTGGTTCTCAATGAGCAGTTCTTC.

This clonotype was seen more than once but under ten times. The V and J genes are TRBV2 and TRBJ2-7; 11 bases are a match to TRBD1. V gave up 6 bases and J gave up 7 bases; unmatched junction bases: 8. Germline V CDR1 and CDR2: SNHLY, FYNNEI. The CDR3 totals 14 residues. The CDR3 nucleotides read TGTGCCAGCAGGCATGGACAGGGGGCAGGGGAGCAGTACTTC. Its translation: CASRHGQGAGEQYF.

This chain joins TRBV12-3 or TRBV12-4 and TRBJ2-1; 10 bases fit TRBD2. Unmatched junction bases numbered 4, after V lost 4 bases and J lost 13 bases. This CDR3 has 12 amino acids. CDR3 sequence (DNA): TGTGCCAGCAGTTCGAGCGGGAGGGCCCAGTTCTTC. Its translation is CASSSSGRAQFF.

In this sample, this clonotype turned up many times. This chain joins TRBV11-2 and TRBJ1-1, with no clear D. The CDR3 has 14 amino acids. V lost 6 bases and J 0 bases, leaving 11 bases between the germline ends. Looked up from germline, CDR1 is SGHAT and CDR2 is FQNNGV. The CDR3 is CASRRDTLNTEAFF. CDR3 bases: TGTGCCAGCAGACGTGACACGCTGAACACTGAAGCTTTCTTT.

The genes are TRBV20-1 and TRBJ2-3, with D tentatively TRBD2 (7 bases). The V end was cut by 3 bases, the J end by 0 bases, with 13 bases between. CDR3 length: 15 amino acids. Germline V gene sequence: CDR1 DFQATT, CDR2 SNEGSKA (reference sequence). This CDR3 reads CSARGGGASTDTQYF. In DNA, the CDR3 is TGCAGTGCTAGGGGAGGGGGGGCGAGCACAGATACGCAGTATTTT.